The clone carrying this T cell receptor beta chain was counted ten times or more. Expressed TCRB transcripts were sequenced after all isolated RNA was converted to cDNA. Only in-frame clones appear in the TCRdb table, and some are missing; sequencing was by immunoSEQ multiplex PCR. Of about 150,000 clones listed, less than 11% are singletons. The data belong to a study of beta chain features in type 1 diabetes. Between the trimmed V and J ends, which lost 2 bases and 3 bases, there was a span of 14 bases. CDR1 is GTSNPN, CDR2 SVGIG, per germline (reference sequence). The CDR3 runs to 15 residues. Source material: naive CD4+ T cells from blood. The chain has TRBV30 and TRBJ1-5, with D possibly TRBD1 on 6 matching bases. The clonotype was recovered from a man aged 18-30 years in good health. The CDR3 sequence: CAWSLKTGYNQPQHF. The DNA for the CDR3 is TGTGCCTGGAGTCTCAAGACAGGATACAATCAGCCCCAGCATTTT. The full variable domain, rest sourced from reference TRBV30 and TRBJ1-5, is SQTIHQWPATLVQPVGSPLSLECTVEGTSNPNLYWYRQAAGRGLQLLFYSVGIGQISSEVPQNLSASRPQDRQFILSSKKLLLSDSGFYLCAWSLKTGYNQPQHFGDGTRLSIL.